This T cell receptor (beta chain) derives from a study of CD8 T cells in ankylosing spondylitis. Study results and caveats: Both synovial fluid and blood in reactive arthritis had previously been reported to carry some motif variants. Significant enrichment of disease-linked clones was reportedly seen in matched ankylosing spondylitis synovial fluid. For ankylosing spondylitis blood, a TCR beta motif of about eight highly homologous variants appeared characteristic.

This clonotype was seen ten or more times. Its antigen is not identified. Generation of TCR beta libraries employed quantitative 5'-RACE incorporating molecular barcodes. MiXCR, applied by TCRdb to the 5' RACE reads, yields one record per CDR3 protein. The sample has 200,000 to 250,000 distinct CDR3 sequences, just under 7.5% seen once. Germline lookup yields CDR1 DFQATT and CDR2 SNEGSKA (reference sequence). This CDR3 region has 14 residues. The germline V and J ends were trimmed by 6 bases and 0 bases, with 13 bases remaining between them. The sequence was collected from a male donor with ankylosing spondylitis. The sequencing input was blood, either unsorted or a sorted T cell fraction (not recorded which). The chain recombines TRBV20-1 with TRBJ2-3; no firm D call. The CDR3 DNA reads TGCAGTGCCCCAGCAGCGACGAGCACAGATACGCAGTATTTT. It codes for CSAPAATSTDTQYF.